This TCR beta chain was identified in a study of shared clonotypes between healthy human individuals. CDR3 length: 14 amino acids. Germline V lookup: CDR1 MNHEY, CDR2 SMNVEV (reference sequence). The junction had 9 bases not matched to a gene; V was cut back by 6 bases and J by 8 bases. Only in-frame clones appear in the TCRdb table, and some are missing; sequencing was by immunoSEQ multiplex PCR. The table lists approximately 600,000 clones, approximately 95% of them singletons. Naive CD8 cells lacked CD45RO and underwent positive selection for CCR7, leaving out terminally differentiated effector memory CD45RA+ cells.

Sequenced input: naive CD8+ T cells sorted from blood. The gene calls are TRBV27 and TRBJ2-1; 8 nucleotides match TRBD1. This sequence was found in a woman in her thirties in good health. CDR3 loop: CASSPTGAADEQFF. Written as DNA, the CDR3 is TGTGCCAGCAGCCCGACAGGGGCCGCGGATGAGCAGTTCTTC.